This T cell receptor beta chain was sequenced in a study of shared clonotypes between healthy human individuals. Notes on the study in general: Compared with memory subsets, naive subsets generally had larger estimated richness.

TCRdb's copy holds only in-frame clones and misses some; the assay was immunoSEQ multiplex PCR. The sample yields about 2.1 million clones, 90% to 95% seen once. The sample holds one count of this clone. No antigen is known for it. Germline CDR1 and CDR2: MDHEN and SYDVKM. V lost 2 bases and J lost 8; bases outside the gene matches: 12. This CDR3 has 17 amino acids. The naive CD8 fraction comprised CD45RO-negative cells positively selected for CCR7 and excluded terminally differentiated effector memory CD45RA+ cells. The donors, all of them Caucasian adults, lived in Nashville, Tennessee. The sample was naive CD8+ T cells from PBMCs. The rearrangement joins TRBV28 to TRBJ1-6; TRBD1 matches at 7 bases. This TCR derives from a man between 18 and 35 years old in good health. Some clones in this sample may be carry-over from other donors' samples. The CDR3 region is CASSLPGEGALDSPLHF. The CDR3 nucleotides read TGTGCCAGCAGTTTACCCGGGGAGGGGGCATTGGATTCACCCCTCCACTTT.